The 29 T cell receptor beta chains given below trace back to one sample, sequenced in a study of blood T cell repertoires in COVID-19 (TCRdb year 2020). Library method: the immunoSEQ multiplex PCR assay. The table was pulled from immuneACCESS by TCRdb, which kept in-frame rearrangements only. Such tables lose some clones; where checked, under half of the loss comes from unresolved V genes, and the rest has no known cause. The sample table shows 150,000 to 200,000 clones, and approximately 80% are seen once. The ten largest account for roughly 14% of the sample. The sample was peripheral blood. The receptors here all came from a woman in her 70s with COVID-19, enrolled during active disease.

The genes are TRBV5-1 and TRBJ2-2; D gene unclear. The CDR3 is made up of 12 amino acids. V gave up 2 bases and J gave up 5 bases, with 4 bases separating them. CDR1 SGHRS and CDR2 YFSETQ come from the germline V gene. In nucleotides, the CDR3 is TGCGCCAGCAGCTTCGAGACCGGGGAGCTGTTTTTT. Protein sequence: CASSFETGELFF.

CDR3 coding DNA: TGTGCCAGCAGTTTATCCGGACAGGGCACTGAAGCTTTCTTT. Translating gives CASSLSGQGTEAFF. The chain joins TRBV28 to TRBJ1-1; 8 nucleotides agree with TRBD1. Trimming took 1 base from V and 4 from J; bases not matched to a gene: 2. Germline V gene data show CDR1 as MDHEN and CDR2 as SYDVKM. CDR3 length: 14 amino acids.

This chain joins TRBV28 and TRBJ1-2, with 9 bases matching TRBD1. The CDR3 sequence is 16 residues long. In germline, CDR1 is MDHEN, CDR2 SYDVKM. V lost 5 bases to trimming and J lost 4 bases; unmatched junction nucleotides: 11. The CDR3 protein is CASSLSGTGLAYGYTF. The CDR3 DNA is TGTGCCAGCAGTCTCTCGGGGACAGGGCTTGCCTATGGCTACACCTTC.

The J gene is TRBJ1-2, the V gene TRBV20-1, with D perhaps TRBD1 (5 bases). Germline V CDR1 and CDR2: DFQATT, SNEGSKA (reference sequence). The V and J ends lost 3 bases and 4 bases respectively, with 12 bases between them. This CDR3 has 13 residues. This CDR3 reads CSASRVQGYGYTF. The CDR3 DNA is TGCAGTGCTAGTAGGGTCCAGGGCTATGGCTACACCTTC.

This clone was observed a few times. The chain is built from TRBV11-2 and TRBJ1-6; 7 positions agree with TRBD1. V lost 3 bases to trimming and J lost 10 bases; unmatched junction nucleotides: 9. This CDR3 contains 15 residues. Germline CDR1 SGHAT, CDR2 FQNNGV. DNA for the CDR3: TGTGCCAGCAGCTTTAGGACAGGACGGGGGTCACCCCTCCACTTT. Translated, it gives CASSFRTGRGSPLHF.

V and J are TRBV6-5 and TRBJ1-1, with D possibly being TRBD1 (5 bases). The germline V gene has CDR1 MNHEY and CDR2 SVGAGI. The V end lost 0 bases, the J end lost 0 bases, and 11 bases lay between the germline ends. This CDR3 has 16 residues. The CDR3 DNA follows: TGTGCCAGCAGTTACTCGATCGACAGCATGAACACTGAAGCTTTCTTT. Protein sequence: CASSYSIDSMNTEAFF.

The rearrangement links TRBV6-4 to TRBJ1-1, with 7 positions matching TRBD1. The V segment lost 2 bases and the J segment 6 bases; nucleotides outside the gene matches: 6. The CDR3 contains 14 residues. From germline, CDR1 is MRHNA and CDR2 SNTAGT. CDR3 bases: TGTGCCAGCAGTGACACCTACAGGGGTGCTGAAGCTTTCTTT. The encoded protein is CASSDTYRGAEAFF.

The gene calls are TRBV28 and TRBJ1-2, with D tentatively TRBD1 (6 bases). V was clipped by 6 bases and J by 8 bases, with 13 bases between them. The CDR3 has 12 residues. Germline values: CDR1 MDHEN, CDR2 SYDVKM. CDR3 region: CASRTRGGGYTF. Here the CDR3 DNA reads TGTGCCAGCAGAACGAGAGGGGGAGGCTACACCTTC.

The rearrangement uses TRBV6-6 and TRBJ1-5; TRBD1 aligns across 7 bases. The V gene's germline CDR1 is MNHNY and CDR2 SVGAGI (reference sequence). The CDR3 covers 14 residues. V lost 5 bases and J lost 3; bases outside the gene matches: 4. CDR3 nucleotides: TGTGCCAGCAGTAAGGGACAGATCAATCAGCCCCAGCATTTT. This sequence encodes CASSKGQINQPQHF.

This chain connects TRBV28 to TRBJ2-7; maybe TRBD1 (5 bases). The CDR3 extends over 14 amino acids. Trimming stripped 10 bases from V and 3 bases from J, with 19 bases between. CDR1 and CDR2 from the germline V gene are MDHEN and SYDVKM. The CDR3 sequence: CATLISGLFYEQYF. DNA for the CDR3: TGTGCCACCCTAATATCAGGGCTCTTCTACGAGCAGTACTTC.

The CDR3 region has the DNA TGTGCCAGCAGCGTATCAGGGGCCGGGAACTATGGCTACACCTTC. This sequence encodes CASSVSGAGNYGYTF. The rearrangement uses TRBV9 and TRBJ1-2, with a tentative D call TRBD1 (6 bases). V dropped 1 base and J dropped 2 bases, with 12 bases sitting between them. The CDR3 is 15 residues long. Germline V gene sequence: CDR1 SGDLS, CDR2 YYNGEE.

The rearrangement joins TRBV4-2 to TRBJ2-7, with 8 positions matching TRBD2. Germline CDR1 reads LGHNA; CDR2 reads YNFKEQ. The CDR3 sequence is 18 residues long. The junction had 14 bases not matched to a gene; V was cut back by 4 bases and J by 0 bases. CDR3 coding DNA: TGTGCCAGCAGCCTAAAGGGGGGAGCTAGCGGGTTCTCCTACGAGCAGTACGTC. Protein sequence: CASSLKGGASGFSYEQYV.

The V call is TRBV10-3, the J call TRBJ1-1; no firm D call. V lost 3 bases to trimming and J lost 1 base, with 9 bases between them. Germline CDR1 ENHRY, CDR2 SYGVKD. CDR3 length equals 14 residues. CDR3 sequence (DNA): TGTGCCATCAGTGAAGGTCTAGCGAACACTGAAGCTTTCTTT. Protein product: CAISEGLANTEAFF.

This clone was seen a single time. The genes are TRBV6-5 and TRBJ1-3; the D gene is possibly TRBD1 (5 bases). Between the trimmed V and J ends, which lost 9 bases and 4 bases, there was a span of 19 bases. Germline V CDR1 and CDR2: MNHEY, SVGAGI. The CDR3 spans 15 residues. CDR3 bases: TGTGCCAGTGGGCAGTGGGGCATAGGAGGAAACACCATATATTTT. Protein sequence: CASGQWGIGGNTIYF.

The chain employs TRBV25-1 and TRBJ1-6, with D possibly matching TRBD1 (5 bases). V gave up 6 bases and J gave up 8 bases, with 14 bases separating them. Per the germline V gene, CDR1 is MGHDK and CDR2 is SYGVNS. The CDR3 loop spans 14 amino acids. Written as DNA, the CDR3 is TGTGCCAGCAGAACAAGACAGACTGATTCACCCCTCCACTTT. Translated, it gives CASRTRQTDSPLHF.

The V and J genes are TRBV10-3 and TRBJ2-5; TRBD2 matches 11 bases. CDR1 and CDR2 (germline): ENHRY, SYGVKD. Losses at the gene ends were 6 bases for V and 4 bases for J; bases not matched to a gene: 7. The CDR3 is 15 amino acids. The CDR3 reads CAISPGLAETETQYF. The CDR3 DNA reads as TGTGCCATCAGCCCGGGACTAGCGGAGACAGAGACCCAGTACTTC.

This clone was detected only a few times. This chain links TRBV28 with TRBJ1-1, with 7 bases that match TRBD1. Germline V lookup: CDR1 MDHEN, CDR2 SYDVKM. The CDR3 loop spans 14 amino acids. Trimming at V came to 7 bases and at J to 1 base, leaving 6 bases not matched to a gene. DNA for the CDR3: TGTGCCAGCACCCAGGGACAGAAGAACACTGAAGCTTTCTTT. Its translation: CASTQGQKNTEAFF.

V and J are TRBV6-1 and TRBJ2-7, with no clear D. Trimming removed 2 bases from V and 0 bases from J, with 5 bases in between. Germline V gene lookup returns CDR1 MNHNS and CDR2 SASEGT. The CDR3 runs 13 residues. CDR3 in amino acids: CASSELGSYEQYF. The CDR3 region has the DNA TGTGCCAGCAGTGAACTAGGCTCCTACGAGCAGTACTTC.

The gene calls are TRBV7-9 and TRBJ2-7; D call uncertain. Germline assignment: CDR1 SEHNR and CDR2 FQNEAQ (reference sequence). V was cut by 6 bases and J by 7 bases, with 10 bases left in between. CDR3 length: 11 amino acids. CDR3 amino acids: CASSPLEEQYF. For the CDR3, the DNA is TGTGCCAGCAGTCCCCTGGAGGAGCAGTACTTC.

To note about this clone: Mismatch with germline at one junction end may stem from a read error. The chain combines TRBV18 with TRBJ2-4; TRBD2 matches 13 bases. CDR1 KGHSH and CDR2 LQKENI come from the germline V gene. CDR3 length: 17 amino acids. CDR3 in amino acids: CASSSPGLAGRENIQYF. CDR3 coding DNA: TGTGCCAGCTCATCGCCGGGACTAGCGGGACGGGAAAACATTCAGTATTTC.

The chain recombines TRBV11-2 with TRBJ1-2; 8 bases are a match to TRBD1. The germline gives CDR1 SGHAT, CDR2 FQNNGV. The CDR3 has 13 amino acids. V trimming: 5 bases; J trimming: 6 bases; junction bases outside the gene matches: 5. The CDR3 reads CASSDRGLNGYTF. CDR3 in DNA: TGTGCCAGCAGCGACAGGGGATTGAATGGCTACACCTTC. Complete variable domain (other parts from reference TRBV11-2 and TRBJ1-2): EAGVAQSPRYKIIEKRQSVAFWCNPISGHATLYWYQQILGQGPKLLIQFQNNGVVDDSQLPKDRFSAERLKGVDSTLKIQPAKLEDSAVYLCASSDRGLNGYTFGSGTRLTVV.

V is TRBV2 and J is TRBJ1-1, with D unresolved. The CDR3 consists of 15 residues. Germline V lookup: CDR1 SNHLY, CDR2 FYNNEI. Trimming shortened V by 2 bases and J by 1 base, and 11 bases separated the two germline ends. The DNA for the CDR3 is TGTGCCAGCAGTGAACCCCCAAGAGAGAACACTGAAGCTTTCTTT. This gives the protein CASSEPPRENTEAFF.

The CDR3 DNA is TGTGCCAGCGAGCTAGCGGGGGTTATAAGGGATGAGCAGTTCTTC. It translates to CASELAGVIRDEQFF. This chain joins TRBV2 and TRBJ2-1; 10 bases match TRBD2. The V segment lost 8 bases and the J segment 8 bases; nucleotides outside the gene matches: 12. The CDR3 sequence is 15 residues long. Germline CDR1 reads SNHLY; CDR2 reads FYNNEI.

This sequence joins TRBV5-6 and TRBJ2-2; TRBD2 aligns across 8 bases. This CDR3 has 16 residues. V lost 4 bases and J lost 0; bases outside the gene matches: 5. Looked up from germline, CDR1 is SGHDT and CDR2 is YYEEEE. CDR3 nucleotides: TGTGCCAGCAGCCTGGGACTAGGGTCGAACACCGGGGAGCTGTTTTTT. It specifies CASSLGLGSNTGELFF. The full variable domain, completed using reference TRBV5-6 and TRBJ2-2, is DAGVTQSPTHLIKTRGQQVTLRCSPKSGHDTVSWYQQALGQGPQFIFQYYEEEERQRGNFPDRFSGHQFPNYSSELNVNALLLGDSALYLCASSLGLGSNTGELFFGEGSRLTVL.

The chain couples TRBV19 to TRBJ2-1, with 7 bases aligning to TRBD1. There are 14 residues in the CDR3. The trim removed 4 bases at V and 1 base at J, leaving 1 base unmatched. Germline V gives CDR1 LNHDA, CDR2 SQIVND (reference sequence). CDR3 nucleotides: TGTGCCAGTAGTAGGGACAGTTCCTACAATGAGCAGTTCTTC. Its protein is CASSRDSSYNEQFF. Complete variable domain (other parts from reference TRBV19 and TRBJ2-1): DGGITQSPKYLFRKEGQNVTLSCEQNLNHDAMYWYRQDPGQGLRLIYYSQIVNDFQKGDIAEGYSVSREKKESFPLTVTSAQKNPTAFYLCASSRDSSYNEQFFGPGTRLTVL.

CDR3 bases: TGTGCCAGCAGCGTATCTTTCGGGGATTATGGCTACACCTTC. Its translation: CASSVSFGDYGYTF. The gene calls are TRBV9 and TRBJ1-2; D unresolved. The CDR3 spans 14 residues. The germline CDR1 and CDR2 sequences are SGDLS and YYNGEE. V lost 1 base to trimming and J lost 5 bases, with 12 bases between them. Filled out from reference TRBV9 and TRBJ1-2, the complete variable domain reads DSGVTQTPKHLITATGQRVTLRCSPRSGDLSVYWYQQSLDQGLQFLIQYYNGEERAKGNILERFSAQQFPDLHSELNLSSLELGDSALYFCASSVSFGDYGYTFGSGTRLTVV.

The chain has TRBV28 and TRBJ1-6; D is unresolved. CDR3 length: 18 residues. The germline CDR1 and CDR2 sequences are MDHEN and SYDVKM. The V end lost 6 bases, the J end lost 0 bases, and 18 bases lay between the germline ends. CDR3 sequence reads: CASSLSAGFGSYNSPLHF. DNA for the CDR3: TGTGCCAGCAGCCTATCGGCAGGCTTCGGCTCCTATAATTCACCCCTCCACTTT.

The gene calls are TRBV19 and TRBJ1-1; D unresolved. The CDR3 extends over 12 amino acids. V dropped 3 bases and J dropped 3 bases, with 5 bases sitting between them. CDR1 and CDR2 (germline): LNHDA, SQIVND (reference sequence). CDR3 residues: CASSMGDTEAFF. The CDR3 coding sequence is TGTGCCAGTAGTATGGGCGACACTGAAGCTTTCTTT.

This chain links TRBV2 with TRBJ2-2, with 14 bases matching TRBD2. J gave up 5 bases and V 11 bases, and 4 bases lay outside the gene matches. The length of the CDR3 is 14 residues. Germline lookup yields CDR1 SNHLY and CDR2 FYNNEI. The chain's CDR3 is CAGTSGGFTGELFF. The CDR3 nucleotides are TGTGCCGGGACTAGCGGGGGATTTACCGGGGAGCTGTTTTTT.